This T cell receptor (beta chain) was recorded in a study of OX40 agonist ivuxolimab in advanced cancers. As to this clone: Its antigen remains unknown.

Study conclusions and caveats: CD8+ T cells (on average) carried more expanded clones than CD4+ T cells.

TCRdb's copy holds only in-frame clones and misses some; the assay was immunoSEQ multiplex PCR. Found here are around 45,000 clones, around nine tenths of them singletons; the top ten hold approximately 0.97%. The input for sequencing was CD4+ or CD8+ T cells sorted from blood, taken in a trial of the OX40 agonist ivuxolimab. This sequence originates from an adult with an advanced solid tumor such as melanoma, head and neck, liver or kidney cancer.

The CDR3 DNA is TGTGCCAGCAGCGGGGGGACTAGTAATAGAGGCGATGAGCAGTTCTTC. Amino acids: CASSGGTSNRGDEQFF. The chain carries TRBV7-9 and TRBJ2-1, with 8 bases that match TRBD2. In germline, CDR1 is SEHNR, CDR2 FQNEAQ (reference sequence). This CDR3 region has 16 residues. The J segment lost 8 bases and the V segment lost 5 bases, leaving 14 bases of the junction unmatched.